One TCR beta chain is described in this entry. Its cognate antigen is unknown. A read error is possible here, since a much larger clone lies one base away. The CDR3 does not end in the conserved phenylalanine or tryptophan, so this is likely a read error. Using RNA template, CDR3s of TCR alpha and beta were amplified with iRepertoire arm-PCR. Tissue mRNA or PBMC total RNA, 100-400 ng, went into one-step reverse transcription and amplification. TCRdb passed the multiplex PCR reads through MiXCR, listing each CDR3 protein once. The table has 100,000 to 150,000 distinct CDR3 sequences, 20% to 25% seen once. The sample is drawn from a study of glioma-infiltrating T cells. Notes on the study in general: CDR3 overlap between tissue and blood was very small. Gliomas, especially low-grade, showed above-expected tissue-blood divergence; non-neoplastic patients showed below.

The V gene's germline CDR1 is SGHRS and CDR2 YFSETQ. This CDR3 spans 14 amino acids. V lost 5 bases and J lost 2, with 12 bases in between. The chain joins TRBV5-1 to TRBJ2-3; the D is unclear. The sequence derives from a human donor with low-grade glioma or glioblastoma, undergoing nonglioma brain surgery, or in good health (not recorded which). Sequenced material: glioma tissue, nonneoplastic brain tissue, or PBMCs (not recorded which). As DNA, the CDR3 is TGCGCCAGCAGGGAAGGGCATTCCACAGATACGCAGTATTCT. Residues: CASREGHSTDTQYS.